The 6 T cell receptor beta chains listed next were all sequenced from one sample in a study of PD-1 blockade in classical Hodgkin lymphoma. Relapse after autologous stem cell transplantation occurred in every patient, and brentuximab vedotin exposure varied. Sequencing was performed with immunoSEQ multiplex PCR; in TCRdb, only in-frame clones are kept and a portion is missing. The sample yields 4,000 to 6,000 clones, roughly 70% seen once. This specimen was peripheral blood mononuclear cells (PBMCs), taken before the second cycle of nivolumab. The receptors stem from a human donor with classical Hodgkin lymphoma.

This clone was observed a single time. CDR3: CASSENGAYGYTF. The CDR3 DNA is TGTGCCAGCAGTGAAAACGGAGCCTATGGCTACACCTTC. The V call is TRBV2, the J call TRBJ1-2; D is undetermined. This CDR3 comprises 13 residues. Trimming removed 2 bases from V and 4 bases from J, with 8 bases in between. Germline CDR1 reads SNHLY; CDR2 reads FYNNEI. The entire variable domain, with the rest obtained from reference TRBV2 and TRBJ1-2, is as follows: EPEVTQTPSHQVTQMGQEVILRCVPISNHLYFYWYRQILGQKVEFLVSFYNNEISEKSEIFDDQFSVERPDGSNFTLKIRSTKLEDSAMYFCASSENGAYGYTFGSGTRLTVV.

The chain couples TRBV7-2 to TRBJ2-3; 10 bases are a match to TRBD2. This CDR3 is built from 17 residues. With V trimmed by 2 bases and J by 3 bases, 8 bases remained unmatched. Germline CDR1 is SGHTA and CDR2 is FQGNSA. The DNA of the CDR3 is TGTGCCAGCAGCTTAATCAGCGGGGGGGCCCGAACAGATACGCAGTATTTT. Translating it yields CASSLISGGARTDTQYF.

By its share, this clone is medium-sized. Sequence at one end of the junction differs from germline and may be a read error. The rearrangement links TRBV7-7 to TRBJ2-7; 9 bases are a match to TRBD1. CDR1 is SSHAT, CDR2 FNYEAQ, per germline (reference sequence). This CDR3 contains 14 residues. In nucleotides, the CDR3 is TGTGCTAGCAGCCCCGGGGGACAGGGCGACGAGCAGTACTTC. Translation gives CASSPGGQGDEQYF.

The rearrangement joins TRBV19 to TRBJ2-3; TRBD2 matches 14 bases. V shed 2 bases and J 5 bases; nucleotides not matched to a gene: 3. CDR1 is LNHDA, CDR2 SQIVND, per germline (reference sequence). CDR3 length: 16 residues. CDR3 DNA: TGTGCCAGTAGTATACTAGGGACTAGCGGGGGAGATACGCAGTATTTT. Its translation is CASSILGTSGGDTQYF.

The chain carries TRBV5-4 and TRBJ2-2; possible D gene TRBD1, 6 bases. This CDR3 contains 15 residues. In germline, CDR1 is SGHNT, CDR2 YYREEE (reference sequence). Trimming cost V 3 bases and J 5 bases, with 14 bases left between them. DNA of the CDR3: TGTGCCAGCAGCTCTTCCGGACAGCGGACCGGGGAGCTGTTTTTT. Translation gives CASSSSGQRTGELFF.

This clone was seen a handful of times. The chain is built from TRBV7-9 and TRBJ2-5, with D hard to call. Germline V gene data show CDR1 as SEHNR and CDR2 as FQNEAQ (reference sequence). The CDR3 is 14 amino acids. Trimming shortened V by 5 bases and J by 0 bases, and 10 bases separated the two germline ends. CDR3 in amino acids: CASSHISDQETQYF. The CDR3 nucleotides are TGTGCCAGCAGCCACATATCGGACCAAGAGACCCAGTACTTC. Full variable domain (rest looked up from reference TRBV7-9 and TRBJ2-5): DTGVSQNPRHKITKRGQNVTFRCDPISEHNRLYWYRQTLGQGPEFLTYFQNEAQLEKSRLLSDRFSAERPKGSFSTLEIQRTEQGDSAMYLCASSHISDQETQYFGPGTRLLVL.